This T cell receptor (beta chain) was observed in a study of cytomegalovirus exposure and HLA in healthy donors. PCR primers comprised 60 Vbeta and 13 Jbeta primers. Sequenced by immunoSEQ multiplex PCR; TCRdb stores in-frame clones only, minus some. The sample lists 200,000 to 250,000 clones, approximately 79% seen once, with around 2% in the top ten. Germline CDR1 SGHKS, CDR2 YYEKEE (reference sequence). The CDR3 spans 14 residues. V lost 3 bases and J lost 8, with 17 bases in between. This chain joins TRBV5-5 and TRBJ1-2; D call uncertain. This clonotype was sampled from a man younger than 30 in good health and CMV-seronegative. Sequencing was done on a sample of PBMCs. CDR3 region: CASSSNDGEGGYTF. CDR3 DNA sequence: TGTGCCAGCAGCTCAAACGACGGGGAAGGAGGCTACACCTTC.